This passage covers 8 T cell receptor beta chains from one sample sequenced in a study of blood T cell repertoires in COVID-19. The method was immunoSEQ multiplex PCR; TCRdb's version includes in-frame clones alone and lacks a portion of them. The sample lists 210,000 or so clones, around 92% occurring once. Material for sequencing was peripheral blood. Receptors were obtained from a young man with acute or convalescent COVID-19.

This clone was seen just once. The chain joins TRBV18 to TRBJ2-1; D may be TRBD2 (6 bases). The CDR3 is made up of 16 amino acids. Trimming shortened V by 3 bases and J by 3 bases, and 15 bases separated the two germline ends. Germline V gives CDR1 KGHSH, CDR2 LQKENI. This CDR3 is CASSPPGRSGYNEQFF. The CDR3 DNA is TGTGCCAGCTCACCCCCGGGGAGGTCGGGCTACAATGAGCAGTTCTTC.

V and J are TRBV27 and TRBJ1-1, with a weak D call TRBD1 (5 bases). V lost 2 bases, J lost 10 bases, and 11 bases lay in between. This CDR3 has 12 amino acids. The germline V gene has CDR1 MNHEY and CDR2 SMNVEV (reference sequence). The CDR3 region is CASSLGGGPAFF. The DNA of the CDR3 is TGTGCCAGCAGTTTAGGCGGGGGACCAGCTTTCTTT.

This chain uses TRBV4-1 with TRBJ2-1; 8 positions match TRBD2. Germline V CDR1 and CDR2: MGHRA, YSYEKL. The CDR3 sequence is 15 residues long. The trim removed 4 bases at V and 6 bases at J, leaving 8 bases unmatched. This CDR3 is CASSPTGTSTNEQFF. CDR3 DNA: TGCGCCAGCAGCCCTACCGGGACTAGTACCAATGAGCAGTTCTTC.

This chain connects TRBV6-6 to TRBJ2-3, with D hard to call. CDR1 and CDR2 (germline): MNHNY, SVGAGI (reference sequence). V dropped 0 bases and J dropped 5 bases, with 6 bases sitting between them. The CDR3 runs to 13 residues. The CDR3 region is CASSYSYRDTQYF. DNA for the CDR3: TGTGCCAGCAGTTACTCATATCGAGATACGCAGTATTTT.

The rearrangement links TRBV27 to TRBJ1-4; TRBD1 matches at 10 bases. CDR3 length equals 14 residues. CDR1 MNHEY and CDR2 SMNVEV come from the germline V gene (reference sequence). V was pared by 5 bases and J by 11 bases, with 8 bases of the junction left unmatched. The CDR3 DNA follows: TGTGCCAGCAGTACCACGACAGGGGGCTCCAAACTGTTTTTT. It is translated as CASSTTTGGSKLFF.

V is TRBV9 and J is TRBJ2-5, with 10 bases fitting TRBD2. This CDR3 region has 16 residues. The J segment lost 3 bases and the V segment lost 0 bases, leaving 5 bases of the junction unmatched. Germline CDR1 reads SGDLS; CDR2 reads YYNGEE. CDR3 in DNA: TGTGCCAGCAGCGTAGACCCAGCGGGAGGGGAAGAGACCCAGTACTTC. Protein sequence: CASSVDPAGGEETQYF.

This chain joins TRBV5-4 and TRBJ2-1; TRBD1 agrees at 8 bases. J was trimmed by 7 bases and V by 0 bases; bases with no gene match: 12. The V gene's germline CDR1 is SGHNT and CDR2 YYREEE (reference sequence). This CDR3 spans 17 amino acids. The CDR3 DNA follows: TGTGCCAGCAGCTTGGAGGGAAACAGGGGGTCAAGGAATGAGCAGTTCTTC. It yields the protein CASSLEGNRGSRNEQFF.

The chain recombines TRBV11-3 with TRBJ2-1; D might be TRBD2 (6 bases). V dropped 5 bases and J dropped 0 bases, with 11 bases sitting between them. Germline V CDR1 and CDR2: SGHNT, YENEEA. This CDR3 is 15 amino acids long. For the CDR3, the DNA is TGTGCCAGCAGCCTCCGGGACTCCTCCTACAATGAGCAGTTCTTC. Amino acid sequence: CASSLRDSSYNEQFF.